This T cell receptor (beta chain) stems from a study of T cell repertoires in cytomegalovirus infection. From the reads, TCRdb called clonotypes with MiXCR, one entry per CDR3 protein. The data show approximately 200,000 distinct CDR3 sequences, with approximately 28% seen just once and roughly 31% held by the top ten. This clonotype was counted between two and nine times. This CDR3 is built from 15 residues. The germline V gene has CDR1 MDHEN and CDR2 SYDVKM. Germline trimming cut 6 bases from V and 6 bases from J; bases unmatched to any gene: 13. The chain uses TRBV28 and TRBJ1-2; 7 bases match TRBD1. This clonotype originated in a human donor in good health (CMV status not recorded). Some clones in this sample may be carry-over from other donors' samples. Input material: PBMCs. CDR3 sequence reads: CASSLTDRRYDGYTF. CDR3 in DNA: TGTGCCAGCAGCCTTACGGACAGGCGTTATGATGGCTACACCTTC.